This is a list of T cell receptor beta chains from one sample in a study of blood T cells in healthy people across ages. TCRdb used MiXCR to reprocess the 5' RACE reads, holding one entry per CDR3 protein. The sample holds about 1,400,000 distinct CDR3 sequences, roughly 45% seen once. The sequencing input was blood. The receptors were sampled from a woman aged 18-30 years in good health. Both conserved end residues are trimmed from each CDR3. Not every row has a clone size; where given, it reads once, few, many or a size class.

CDR3: ASSYSRTGPETQY
V: TRBV6-5
size: NA

CDR3: SARDRGVASNEQF
V: TRBV20-1
size: few

CDR3: SVAAGGNTEAF
V: TRBV29-1
size: NA

CDR3: SAHRGGQPQH
V: TRBV20-1
size: few

CDR3: ASSQELPRAGEQY
V: TRBV4-1
size: NA

CDR3: SAGLPQWGYGYT
V: TRBV20-1
size: NA

CDR3: ASILWGEGEAF
V: TRBV12-3/TRBV12-4
size: NA

CDR3: ASSDGIQGYNEQF
V: TRBV5-1
size: few

CDR3: SLLAGVTDTQY
V: TRBV29-1
size: many

CDR3: ASSLEYYTKGFVEQF
V: TRBV7-2
size: few

CDR3: ASSVSWGHYNEQY
V: TRBV9
size: once